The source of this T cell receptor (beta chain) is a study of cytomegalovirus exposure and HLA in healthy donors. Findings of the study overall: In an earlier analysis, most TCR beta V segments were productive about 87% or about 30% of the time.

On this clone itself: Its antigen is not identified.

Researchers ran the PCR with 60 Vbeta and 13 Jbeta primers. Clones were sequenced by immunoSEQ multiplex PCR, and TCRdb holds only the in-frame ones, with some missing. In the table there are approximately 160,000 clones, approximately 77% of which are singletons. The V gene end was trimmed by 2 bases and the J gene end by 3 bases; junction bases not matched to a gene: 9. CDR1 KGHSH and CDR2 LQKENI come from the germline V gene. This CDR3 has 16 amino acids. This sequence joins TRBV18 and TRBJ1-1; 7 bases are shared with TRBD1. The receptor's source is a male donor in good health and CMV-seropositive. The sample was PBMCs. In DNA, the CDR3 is TGTGCCAGCTCACCATCCCGACAGGGCGTGCACACTGAAGCTTTCTTT. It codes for CASSPSRQGVHTEAFF.